The clone carrying this TCR beta chain was recorded once. The antigen is undetermined. Germline V gives CDR1 GTSNPN, CDR2 SVGIG (reference sequence). Trimming shortened V by 4 bases and J by 5 bases, and 8 bases separated the two germline ends. This CDR3 region has 12 residues. Treatment reported: oral pan-JAK inhibitor, 5-10 mg twice daily. The sample is drawn from a study of CD8+ T cells in alopecia areata. Study findings and constraints: Normal skin's resident alphabeta T cells are also sequenced in scalp samples.

RNA extraction was followed by reverse transcription into cDNA, which acted as the sequencing template. Sequencing used immunoSEQ multiplex PCR; TCRdb keeps in-frame clones, though not all of them. The top ten clones hold about a sixth of a sample with fewer than 200,000 clones, approximately 59% of them seen once. The V gene is TRBV30, the J gene TRBJ1-4; D is uncertain. The sequence came from a human donor with alopecia areata. Sequenced here: CD4+ T cells sorted from blood, sampled at roughly week 58, from a patient treated with tofacitinib. The CDR3 region has the DNA TGTGCCTGGACAGGAGACAATGAAAAACTGTTTTTT. Protein product: CAWTGDNEKLFF.